Each of the 19 T cell receptor beta chains below was sequenced from the same sample in a study of PD-L1 blockade in urothelial cancer (dated by TCRdb to about 2017). This specimen's time point label, per the study, means: pretreatment peripheral blood. The library was prepared using the immunoSEQ multiplex PCR assay. As stored in TCRdb, this immuneACCESS dataset retains in-frame rearrangements with V and J assigned. A fraction of the clones does not appear; measured against another copy, unresolved V genes explain less than half of the discrepancy, and the remainder lacks a known reason. In this sample the table shows more than 45,000 clones, around 75% of which occur a single time. Jointly, the top ten make up less than 5% of the sample. The sample was PBMCs, taken around atezolizumab (anti-PD-L1) treatment. The receptor source for this set is a man in his 70s with urothelial cancer.

The chain employs TRBV20-1 and TRBJ2-7; possibly TRBD2 for D (5 bases). The CDR3 is 11 residues long. V lost 5 bases to trimming and J lost 4 bases, with 9 bases between them. CDR1 DFQATT and CDR2 SNEGSKA come from the germline V gene (reference sequence). This CDR3 reads CSAEGTYEQYF. The CDR3 DNA follows: TGCAGTGCTGAGGGAACATACGAGCAGTACTTC.

V and J are TRBV19 and TRBJ1-6; the D gene is possibly TRBD1 (5 bases). V was pared by 6 bases and J by 0 bases, with 18 bases between. This CDR3 contains 18 residues. Per the germline V gene, CDR1 is LNHDA and CDR2 is SQIVND (reference sequence). This CDR3 is CASSRRRGLSSYNSPLHF. The CDR3 DNA reads as TGTGCCAGTAGCCGACGGCGGGGCCTGAGCTCCTATAATTCACCCCTCCACTTT.

The rearrangement joins TRBV5-6 to TRBJ1-2, with D possibly TRBD1 on 5 matching bases. The CDR3 runs 13 residues. Germline V gene lookup returns CDR1 SGHDT and CDR2 YYEEEE. The ends were cut back, 3 bases at V and 7 bases at J, with 13 bases in the middle. The CDR3 reads CASSWARESGYTF. The CDR3 DNA sequence: TGTGCCAGCAGCTGGGCCAGGGAAAGTGGCTACACCTTC.

This chain links TRBV7-9 with TRBJ1-5; unclear D gene. This CDR3 spans 16 amino acids. Germline V gives CDR1 SEHNR, CDR2 FQNEAQ (reference sequence). V dropped 0 bases and J dropped 0 bases, with 9 bases sitting between them. The chain's CDR3 is CASSLASAVSNQPQHF. The CDR3 DNA follows: TGTGCCAGCAGCTTAGCGTCGGCGGTTAGCAATCAGCCCCAGCATTTT. Full variable domain (rest looked up from reference TRBV7-9 and TRBJ1-5): DTGVSQNPRHKITKRGQNVTFRCDPISEHNRLYWYRQTLGQGPEFLTYFQNEAQLEKSRLLSDRFSAERPKGSFSTLEIQRTEQGDSAMYLCASSLASAVSNQPQHFGDGTRLSIL.

The J gene is TRBJ1-2, the V gene TRBV5-1; TRBD1 aligns across 7 bases. The J segment lost 4 bases and the V segment lost 7 bases, leaving 13 bases of the junction unmatched. The CDR3 consists of 15 residues. CDR1 is SGHRS and CDR2 is YFSETQ in the germline V gene. The CDR3 nucleotides are TGCGCCAGCGCCCCCAAGGGGGACAGCGCCTATGGCTACACCTTC. The encoded protein is CASAPKGDSAYGYTF.

The rearrangement joins TRBV2 to TRBJ2-1; D may be TRBD2 (6 bases). The CDR3 extends over 14 amino acids. Trimming took 6 bases from V and 2 from J, leaving 11 bases between them. Germline loops: CDR1 SNHLY, CDR2 FYNNEI. This CDR3 reads CASSVGLTYNEQFF. CDR3 bases: TGTGCCAGCAGCGTAGGACTAACCTACAATGAGCAGTTCTTC. Combining the CDR3 with reference TRBV2 and TRBJ2-1 gives the whole variable domain EPEVTQTPSHQVTQMGQEVILRCVPISNHLYFYWYRQILGQKVEFLVSFYNNEISEKSEIFDDQFSVERPDGSNFTLKIRSTKLEDSAMYFCASSVGLTYNEQFFGPGTRLTVL.

This chain uses TRBV7-9 with TRBJ1-2, with 8 bases matching TRBD1. CDR1 and CDR2 from the germline V gene are SEHNR and FQNEAQ (reference sequence). This CDR3 comprises 13 residues. The V and J ends lost 4 bases and 4 bases, in that order; junction bases with no gene match: 2. The CDR3 here is CASSSTGAYGYTF. In DNA, the CDR3 is TGTGCCAGCAGCTCGACAGGGGCCTATGGCTACACCTTC.

The chain uses TRBV2 and TRBJ2-7; weak D call: TRBD2 (5 bases). Trimming removed 3 bases from V and 7 bases from J, with 13 bases in between. The CDR3 is 13 amino acids. CDR1 is SNHLY and CDR2 is FYNNEI in the germline V gene. This chain's CDR3 is CASSDPPSGEQYF. The CDR3 DNA reads as TGTGCCAGCAGTGATCCCCCCTCGGGGGAGCAGTACTTC.

Only a few counts were recorded for this clone. In DNA, the CDR3 is TGCGCCAGCAGCTTGGCCTCGGGACAGGGGGTGGGTGAGCAGTTCTTC. It yields the protein CASSLASGQGVGEQFF. V usage is TRBV5-1 and J usage is TRBJ2-1, with TRBD1 matching over 11 bases. J lost 9 bases, V lost 0 bases, and 8 bases had no gene match. Germline loops: CDR1 SGHRS, CDR2 YFSETQ. The CDR3 length is 16 residues.

The rearrangement uses TRBV14 and TRBJ2-1, with TRBD1 matching over 7 bases. Germline V gene data show CDR1 as SGHDN and CDR2 as FVKESK. CDR3 length: 12 residues. Trimming removed 6 bases from V and 9 bases from J; junction bases left unmatched: 5. The CDR3 DNA is TGTGCCAGCAGTGCGAAGGGGGCTGAGCAGTTCTTC. Its protein is CASSAKGAEQFF.

V and J are TRBV5-1 and TRBJ1-2, with 7 positions matching TRBD1. J gave up 1 base and V 4 bases, and 4 bases lay outside the gene matches. CDR3 length: 14 amino acids. CDR1 is SGHRS, CDR2 YFSETQ, per germline. The DNA for the CDR3 is TGCGCCAGCAGCGCCACAGGGGTTAACTATGGCTACACCTTC. It yields the protein CASSATGVNYGYTF.

The chain uses TRBV6-5 and TRBJ1-1; weak D call: TRBD1 (6 bases). Germline V lookup: CDR1 MNHEY, CDR2 SVGAGI. The CDR3 spans 15 residues. V lost 6 bases, J lost 5 bases, and 19 bases lay in between. CDR3 in DNA: TGTGCCAGCAGCGCGTTTTCCACAGGGCGTACTGAAGCTTTCTTT. Its translation is CASSAFSTGRTEAFF.

This CDR3 is CSAYGQTEAFF. The CDR3 nucleotides are TGCAGTGCTTACGGACAGACTGAAGCTTTCTTT. The genes are TRBV20-1 and TRBJ1-1; D is possibly TRBD1 (6 bases). Germline assignment: CDR1 DFQATT and CDR2 SNEGSKA (reference sequence). Trimming pared 5 bases from V and 5 bases from J, leaving 9 bases between. The CDR3 length is 11 residues.

The V gene is TRBV7-9, the J gene TRBJ2-5, with 7 bases identical to TRBD1. CDR1 and CDR2 from the germline V gene are SEHNR and FQNEAQ (reference sequence). This CDR3 has 15 residues. J was trimmed by 2 bases and V by 2 bases; bases with no gene match: 5. The DNA of the CDR3 is TGTGCCAGCAGCTTATATCAGGGGGATCAAGAGACCCAGTACTTC. This encodes CASSLYQGDQETQYF.

This clone occurred many times. The sample holds other DNA sequences that translate to the same CDR3. The chain has TRBV2 and TRBJ2-2, with TRBD1 as a possible D gene (6 bases). This CDR3 spans 14 amino acids. The germline gives CDR1 SNHLY, CDR2 FYNNEI. V was pared by 7 bases and J by 3 bases, with 12 bases between. The CDR3 is CASTLGGYTGELFF. In nucleotides, the CDR3 is TGTGCCAGCACACTAGGGGGTTACACCGGGGAGCTGTTTTTT.

The rearrangement joins TRBV5-5 to TRBJ1-5; 10 bases match TRBD1. V was pared by 2 bases and J by 5 bases, with 4 bases of the junction left unmatched. The CDR3 loop spans 15 amino acids. Looked up from germline, CDR1 is SGHKS and CDR2 is YYEKEE (reference sequence). The CDR3 loop reads CASSFTGTGDQPQHF. The CDR3 nucleotides read TGTGCCAGCAGCTTTACCGGGACAGGGGATCAGCCCCAGCATTTT.

The chain combines TRBV2 with TRBJ2-5; possible D gene TRBD1, 5 bases. This CDR3 region has 13 residues. The V end lost 7 bases, the J end lost 5 bases, and 14 bases lay between the germline ends. Per germline, CDR1 SNHLY and CDR2 FYNNEI. The DNA for the CDR3 is TGTGCCAGCACGGGCAGGGTGGCGGAGACCCAGTACTTC. As protein: CASTGRVAETQYF.

The chain carries TRBV18 and TRBJ1-1, with 7 bases aligning to TRBD1. V dropped 6 bases and J dropped 3; count of bases not matched to a gene: 4. CDR1 and CDR2 (germline): KGHSH, LQKENI. This CDR3 has 13 amino acids. The CDR3 protein is CASSLDRDTEAFF. The DNA for the CDR3 is TGTGCCAGCTCGCTCGACAGGGACACTGAAGCTTTCTTT.

This clone was recorded once. J is TRBJ2-7 and V is TRBV5-1, with 10 bases matching TRBD1. Per germline, CDR1 SGHRS and CDR2 YFSETQ. This CDR3 is built from 14 residues. Trimming at V came to 0 bases and at J to 7 bases, leaving 4 bases not matched to a gene. The CDR3 coding sequence is TGCGCCAGCAGCTTGGGACCGGGACAGGGGGAGCAGTACTTC. This codes for CASSLGPGQGEQYF.